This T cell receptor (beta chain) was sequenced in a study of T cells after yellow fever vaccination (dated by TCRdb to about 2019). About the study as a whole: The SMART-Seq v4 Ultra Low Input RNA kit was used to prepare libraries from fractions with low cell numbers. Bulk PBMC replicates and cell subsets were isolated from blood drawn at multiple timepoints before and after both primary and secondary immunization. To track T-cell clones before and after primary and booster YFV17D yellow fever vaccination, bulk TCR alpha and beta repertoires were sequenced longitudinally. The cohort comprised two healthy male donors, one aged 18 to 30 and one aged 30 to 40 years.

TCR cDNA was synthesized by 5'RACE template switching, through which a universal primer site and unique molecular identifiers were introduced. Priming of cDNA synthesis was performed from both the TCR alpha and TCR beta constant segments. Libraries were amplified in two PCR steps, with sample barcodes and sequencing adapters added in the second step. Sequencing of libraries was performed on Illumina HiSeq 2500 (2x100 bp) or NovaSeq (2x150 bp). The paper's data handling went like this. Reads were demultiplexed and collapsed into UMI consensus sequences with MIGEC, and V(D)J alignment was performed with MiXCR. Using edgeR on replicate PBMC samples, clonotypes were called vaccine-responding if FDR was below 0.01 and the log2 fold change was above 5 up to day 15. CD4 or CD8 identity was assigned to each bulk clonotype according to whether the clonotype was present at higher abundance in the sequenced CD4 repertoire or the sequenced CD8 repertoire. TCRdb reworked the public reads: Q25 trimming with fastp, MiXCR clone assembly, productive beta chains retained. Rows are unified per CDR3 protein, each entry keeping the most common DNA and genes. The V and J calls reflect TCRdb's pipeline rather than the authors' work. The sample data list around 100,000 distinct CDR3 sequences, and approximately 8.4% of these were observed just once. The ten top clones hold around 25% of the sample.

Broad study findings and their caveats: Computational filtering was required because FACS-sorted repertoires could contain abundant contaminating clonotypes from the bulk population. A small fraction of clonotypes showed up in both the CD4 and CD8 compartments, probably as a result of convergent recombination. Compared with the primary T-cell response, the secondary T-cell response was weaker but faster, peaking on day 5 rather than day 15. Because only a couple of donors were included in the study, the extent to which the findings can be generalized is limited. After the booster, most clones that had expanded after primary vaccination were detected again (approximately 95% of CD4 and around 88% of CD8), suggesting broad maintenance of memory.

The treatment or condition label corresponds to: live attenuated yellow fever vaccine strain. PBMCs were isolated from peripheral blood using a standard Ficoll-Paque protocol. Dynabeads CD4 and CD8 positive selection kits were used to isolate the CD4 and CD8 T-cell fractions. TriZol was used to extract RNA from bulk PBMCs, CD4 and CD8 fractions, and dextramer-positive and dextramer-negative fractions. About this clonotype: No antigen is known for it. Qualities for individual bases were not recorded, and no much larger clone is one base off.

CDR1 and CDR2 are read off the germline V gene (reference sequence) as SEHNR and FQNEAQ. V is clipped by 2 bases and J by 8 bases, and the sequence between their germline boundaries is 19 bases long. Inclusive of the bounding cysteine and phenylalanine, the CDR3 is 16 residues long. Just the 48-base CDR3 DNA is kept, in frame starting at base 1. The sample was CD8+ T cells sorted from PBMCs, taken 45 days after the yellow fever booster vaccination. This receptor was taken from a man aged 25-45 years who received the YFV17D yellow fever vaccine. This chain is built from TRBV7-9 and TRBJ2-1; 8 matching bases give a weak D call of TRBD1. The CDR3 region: CASSLPDRGAGDEQFF. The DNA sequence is TGTGCCAGCAGCTTACCCGACAGGGGCGCGGGAGATGAGCAGTTCTTC.